This TCR beta chain was captured by sequencing in a study of early T cells in non-severe SARS-CoV-2 infection. The CDR3 loop spans 15 amino acids. V lost 2 bases to trimming and J lost 8 bases, with 16 bases between them. Looked up from germline, CDR1 is SGHRS and CDR2 is YFSETQ. This clonotype has ten or more counts. TCRdb itself ran the 5' RACE reads through MiXCR, one entry per CDR3 protein. In the table there are 25,000 to 30,000 distinct CDR3 sequences, about 4.5% of which are singletons. V is TRBV5-1 and J is TRBJ1-4; possible D gene TRBD1, 5 bases. Sample: whole blood. This sequence originates from an adult who was a healthcare worker with PCR-confirmed SARS-CoV-2 infection or an uninfected control (not recorded which). CDR3 sequence: CASSFSTGREEKLFF. DNA of the CDR3: TGCGCCAGCAGCTTCAGCACCGGCAGGGAGGAAAAACTGTTTTTT.